This T cell receptor (beta chain) was recovered during a study of cytomegalovirus exposure and HLA in healthy donors. Study outcomes and limitations: A link between a missense DCLRE1C variant and TCR beta V- and J-gene trimming emerged from a later analysis. Cytomegalovirus association was listed for around 180 TCR beta chains.

This CDR3 has 18 residues. Germline V gene sequence: CDR1 SGHRS, CDR2 YFSETQ. V lost 4 bases, J lost 0 bases, and 21 bases lay in between. Sampled while nominally healthy, donors likely had unrecorded immune exposures. Remarks on this clone: Its antigen remains unidentified.

The PCR had 60 Vbeta and 13 Jbeta primers. Assay: immunoSEQ multiplex PCR; the TCRdb copy retains only in-frame clones and omits some. The sample records 85,000 to 110,000 clones, under 85% being singletons. Material: PBMCs. This TCR was recovered from a man aged 50 to 59 in good health and CMV-seropositive. V gene TRBV5-1 combines with J gene TRBJ2-3, with D maybe TRBD2 (6 bases). CDR3 in amino acids: CASSLAGSSAPSTDTQYF. The CDR3 DNA is TGCGCCAGCAGCCTCGCGGGATCGTCGGCGCCCAGCACAGATACGCAGTATTTT. The full variable domain, its missing parts supplied by reference TRBV5-1 and TRBJ2-3, is KAGVTQTPRYLIKTRGQQVTLSCSPISGHRSVSWYQQTPGQGLQFLFEYFSETQRNKGNFPGRFSGRQFSNSRSEMNVSTLELGDSALYLCASSLAGSSAPSTDTQYFGPGTRLTVL.